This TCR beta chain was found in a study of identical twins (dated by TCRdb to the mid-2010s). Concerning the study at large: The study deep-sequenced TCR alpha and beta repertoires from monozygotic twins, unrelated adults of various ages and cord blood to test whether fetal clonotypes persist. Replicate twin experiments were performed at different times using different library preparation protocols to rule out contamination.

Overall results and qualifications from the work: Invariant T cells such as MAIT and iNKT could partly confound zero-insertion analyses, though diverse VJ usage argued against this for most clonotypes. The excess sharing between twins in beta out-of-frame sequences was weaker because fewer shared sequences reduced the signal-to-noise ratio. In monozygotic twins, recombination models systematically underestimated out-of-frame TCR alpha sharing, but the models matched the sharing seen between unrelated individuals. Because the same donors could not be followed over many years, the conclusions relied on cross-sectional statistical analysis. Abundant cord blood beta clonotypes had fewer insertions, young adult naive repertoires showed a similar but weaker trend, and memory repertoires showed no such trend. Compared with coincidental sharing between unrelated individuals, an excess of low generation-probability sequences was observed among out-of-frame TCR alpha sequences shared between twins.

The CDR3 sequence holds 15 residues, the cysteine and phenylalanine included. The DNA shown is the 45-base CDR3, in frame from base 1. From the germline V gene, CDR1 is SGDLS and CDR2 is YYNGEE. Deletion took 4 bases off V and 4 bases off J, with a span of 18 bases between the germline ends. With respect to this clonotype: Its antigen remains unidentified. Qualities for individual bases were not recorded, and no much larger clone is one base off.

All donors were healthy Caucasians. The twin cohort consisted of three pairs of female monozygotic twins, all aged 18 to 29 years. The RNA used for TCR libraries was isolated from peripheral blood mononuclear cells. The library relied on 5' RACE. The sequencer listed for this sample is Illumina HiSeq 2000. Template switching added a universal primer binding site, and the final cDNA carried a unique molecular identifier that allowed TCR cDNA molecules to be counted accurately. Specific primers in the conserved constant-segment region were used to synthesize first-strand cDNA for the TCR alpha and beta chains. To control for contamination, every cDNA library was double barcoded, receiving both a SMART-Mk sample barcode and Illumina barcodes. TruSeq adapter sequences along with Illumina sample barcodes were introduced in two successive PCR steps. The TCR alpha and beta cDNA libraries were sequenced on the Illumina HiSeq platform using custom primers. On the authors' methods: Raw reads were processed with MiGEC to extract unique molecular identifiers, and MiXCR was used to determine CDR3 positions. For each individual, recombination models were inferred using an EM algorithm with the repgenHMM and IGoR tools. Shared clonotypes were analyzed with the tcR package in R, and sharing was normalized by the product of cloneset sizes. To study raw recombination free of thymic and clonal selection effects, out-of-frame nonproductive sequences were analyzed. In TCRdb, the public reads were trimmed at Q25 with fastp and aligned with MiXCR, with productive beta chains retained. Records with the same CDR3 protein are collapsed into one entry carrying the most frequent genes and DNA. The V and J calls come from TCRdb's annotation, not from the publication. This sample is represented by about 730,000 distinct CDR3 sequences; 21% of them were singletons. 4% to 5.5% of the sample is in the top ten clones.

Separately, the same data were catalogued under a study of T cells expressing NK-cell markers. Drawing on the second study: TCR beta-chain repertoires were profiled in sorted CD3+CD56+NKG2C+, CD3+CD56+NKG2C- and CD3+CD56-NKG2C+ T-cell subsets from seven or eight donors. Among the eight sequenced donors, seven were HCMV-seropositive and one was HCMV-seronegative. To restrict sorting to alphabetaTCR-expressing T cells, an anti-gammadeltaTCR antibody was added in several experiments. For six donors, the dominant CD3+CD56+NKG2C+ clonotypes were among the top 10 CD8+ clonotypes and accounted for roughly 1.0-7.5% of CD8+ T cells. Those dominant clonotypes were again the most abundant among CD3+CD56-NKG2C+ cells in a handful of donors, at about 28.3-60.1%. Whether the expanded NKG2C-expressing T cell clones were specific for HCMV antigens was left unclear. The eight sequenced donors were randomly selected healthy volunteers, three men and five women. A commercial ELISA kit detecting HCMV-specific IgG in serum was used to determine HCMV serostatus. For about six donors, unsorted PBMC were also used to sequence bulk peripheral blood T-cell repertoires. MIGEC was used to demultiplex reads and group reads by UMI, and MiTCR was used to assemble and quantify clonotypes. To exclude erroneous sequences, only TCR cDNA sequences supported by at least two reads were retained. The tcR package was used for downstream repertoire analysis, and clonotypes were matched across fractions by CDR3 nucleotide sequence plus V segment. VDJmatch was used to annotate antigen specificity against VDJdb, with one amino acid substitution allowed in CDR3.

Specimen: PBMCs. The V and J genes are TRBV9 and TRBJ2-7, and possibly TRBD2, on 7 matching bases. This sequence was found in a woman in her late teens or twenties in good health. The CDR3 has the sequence CASSPGGGLQYEQYF. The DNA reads TGTGCCAGCAGCCCTGGGGGGGGCTTACAATACGAGCAGTACTTC.